This paragraph covers one T cell receptor (beta chain) sequence. Original processing notes: Amplification from reference gene primers served as the basis for estimated nucleated cell counts. Repertoires were generated with immunoSEQ multiplex PCR, while TCRdb's copy carries only in-frame clones and drops some. V and J calls and clone size come straight from that table; D and trimming were deduced from the DNA. The data contain about 100,000 clones, around four fifths of them singletons. The data derive from a study of blood T cell repertoires in COVID-19. Sequencing was performed on peripheral blood. The TCR comes from a man aged 70 or older with acute or convalescent COVID-19.

The CDR3 here is CASSSPLAGGPEGEQFF. The CDR3 coding sequence is TGTGCCAGTAGTAGCCCTTTAGCGGGGGGGCCGGAAGGTGAGCAGTTCTTC. The V call is TRBV19, the J call TRBJ2-1, with 11 nucleotides matching TRBD2. The germline V gene has CDR1 LNHDA and CDR2 SQIVND (reference sequence). The CDR3 has 17 residues. V lost 4 bases to trimming and J lost 9 bases; unmatched junction nucleotides: 14.